Below, 13 T cell receptor beta chains from the same sample are listed, as sequenced in a study of blood T cell repertoires in COVID-19. Method: immunoSEQ multiplex PCR; TCRdb's copy keeps in-frame clones and lacks some. The sample lists some 110,000 clones; approximately 80% were seen once. The material sequenced was peripheral blood. These receptors all stem from an elderly man with COVID-19, enrolled during active disease.

The chain uses TRBV28 and TRBJ2-7; possible D gene TRBD1, 6 bases. The CDR3 runs to 17 residues. Germline V gene lookup returns CDR1 MDHEN and CDR2 SYDVKM. The V end lost 3 bases, the J end lost 2 bases, and 20 bases lay between the germline ends. CDR3 loop: CASSFPRGGFSTYEQYF. The CDR3 coding sequence is TGTGCCAGCAGTTTCCCCAGGGGCGGTTTCAGCACCTACGAGCAGTACTTC.

This clone was detected many times. The junction departs from germline at one end; a sequencing error may be responsible. In DNA, the CDR3 is TGTGCCAGCAGTTTAATCCTGGGACAGTTCGATCAGGCCCAGCATTTT. Residues: CASSLILGQFDQAQHF. This rearrangement joins TRBV28 to TRBJ1-5; 7 nucleotides agree with TRBD1. This CDR3 comprises 16 residues. Germline CDR1 and CDR2: MDHEN and SYDVKM. The full variable domain, with the rest looked up from reference TRBV28 and TRBJ1-5, is DVKVTQSSRYLVKRTGEKVFLECVQDMDHENMFWYRQDPGLGLRLIYFSYDVKMKEKGDIPEGYSVSREKKERFSLILESASTNQTSMYLCASSLILGQFDQAQHFGDGTRLSIL.

Concerning this clone: A read error may account for a junction end that differs from germline. The chain couples TRBV7-7 to TRBJ2-1, with 7 positions matching TRBD1. CDR3 size: 15 residues. In germline, CDR1 is SSHAT, CDR2 FNYEAQ (reference sequence). CDR3 sequence: CASSLGQGAYNEQFF. CDR3 in DNA: TGTGCTAGCAGCTTAGGCCAGGGGGCCTACAATGAGCAGTTCTTC. The variable domain in full, completed from reference TRBV7-7 and TRBJ2-1, reads GAGVSQSPRYKVTKRGQDVTLRCDPISSHATLYWYQQALGQGPEFLTYFNYEAQPDKSGLPSDRFSAERPEGSISTLTIQRTEQRDSAMYRCASSLGQGAYNEQFFGPGTRLTVL.

The rearrangement joins TRBV27 to TRBJ1-1; TRBD1 might be the D (6 bases). CDR3 length equals 15 residues. In germline, CDR1 is MNHEY, CDR2 SMNVEV (reference sequence). Trimming cost V 5 bases and J 5 bases, with 18 bases left between them. CDR3 in amino acids: CASSVARAGDTEAFF. The CDR3 bases are TGTGCCAGCAGTGTCGCGAGGGCAGGGGATACTGAAGCTTTCTTT.

The V gene is TRBV12-3 or TRBV12-4, the J gene TRBJ1-6, with no clear D. The CDR3 extends over 13 amino acids. Trimming removed 2 bases at V and 10 bases at J, with 9 bases between. This CDR3 is CASSLSSGSPLHF. CDR3 nucleotides: TGTGCCAGCAGTTTATCGTCGGGATCACCCCTCCACTTT.

The chain carries TRBV19 and TRBJ1-3; maybe TRBD1 (6 bases). The CDR3 sequence is 14 residues long. The germline V gene encodes CDR1 LNHDA and CDR2 SQIVND (reference sequence). Trimming cost V 8 bases and J 2 bases, with 13 bases left between them. CDR3 in amino acids: CASFRAGAGNTIYF. The CDR3 DNA sequence: TGTGCCAGTTTTCGTGCAGGGGCTGGAAACACCATATATTTT.

Judged by abundance, this clone is medium-sized. The rearrangement joins TRBV27 to TRBJ1-2, with TRBD1 matching over 7 bases. Germline V lookup: CDR1 MNHEY, CDR2 SMNVEV (reference sequence). With V trimmed by 6 bases and J by 4 bases, 11 bases remained unmatched. The CDR3 spans 15 residues. The CDR3 region is CASRTGSDSGYGYTF. CDR3 DNA: TGTGCCAGCAGGACAGGGAGTGATTCGGGCTATGGCTACACCTTC.

The V call is TRBV6-1, the J call TRBJ2-5, with 8 bases that match TRBD1. The germline CDR1 and CDR2 sequences are MNHNS and SASEGT. V trimming: 3 bases; J trimming: 4 bases; junction bases outside the gene matches: 7. The CDR3 extends over 15 amino acids. CDR3 loop: CASSDWTGIRETQYF. The CDR3 DNA is TGTGCCAGCAGTGATTGGACAGGGATCAGAGAGACCCAGTACTTC.

The V and J genes are TRBV29-1 and TRBJ2-5; 8 bases agree with TRBD2. The CDR3 totals 16 residues. The V gene's germline CDR1 is SQVTM and CDR2 ANQGSEA. The V segment lost 2 bases and the J segment 2 bases; nucleotides outside the gene matches: 10. The CDR3 DNA sequence: TGCAGCGTTGAAAGGCAGGGCGGGAGGCGTCAAGAGACCCAGTACTTC. Encoded protein: CSVERQGGRRQETQYF.

Here the CDR3 DNA reads TGTGCCAGCAGTTACGTAGGGGGCGGGGACAATGAGCAGTTCTTC. It yields the protein CASSYVGGGDNEQFF. J is TRBJ2-1 and V is TRBV2, with D maybe TRBD1 (7 bases). V lost 5 bases to trimming and J lost 5 bases, with 16 bases between them. Germline loops: CDR1 SNHLY, CDR2 FYNNEI. The CDR3 sequence is 15 residues long.

The chain joins TRBV4-2 to TRBJ2-7; TRBD1 is a possible D gene (5 bases). Trimming took 4 bases from V and 1 from J, leaving 8 bases between them. The CDR3 consists of 13 residues. Germline CDR1 is LGHNA and CDR2 is YNFKEQ. CDR3 in amino acids: CASSRDSSYEQYF. CDR3 sequence (DNA): TGTGCCAGCAGCCGAGACAGTTCCTACGAGCAGTACTTC.

J is TRBJ2-7 and V is TRBV6-2 or TRBV6-3; D might be TRBD1 (5 bases). CDR1 and CDR2 from the germline V gene are MNHEY and SVGEGT. The germline V and J ends were trimmed by 4 bases and 0 bases, with 10 bases remaining between them. This CDR3 region has 14 residues. Here the CDR3 reads CASSSMTASYEQYF. The CDR3 coding sequence is TGTGCCAGCAGTTCCATGACAGCCTCCTACGAGCAGTACTTC.

As to this clone: The sample has other DNA sequences that encode this CDR3 too. V gene TRBV5-1 combines with J gene TRBJ1-6; TRBD1 agrees at 7 bases. The CDR3 is made up of 14 amino acids. V lost 4 bases, J lost 10 bases, and 8 bases stayed unmatched. Germline-derived CDR1 and CDR2 are SGHRS and YFSETQ. The CDR3, as DNA: TGCGCCAGCAGCCTTGGACAGGAAAGATCACCCCTCCACTTT. Amino acid sequence: CASSLGQERSPLHF.